The 4 T cell receptor beta chains below come from one sample, sequenced in a study of blood T cells in healthy people across ages. The authors ran a second PCR of about 6 to 11 cycles using a sample-barcoded 5' primer and a J-beta primer mix. MiXCR, run by TCRdb on the 5' RACE reads, gives a single entry per CDR3 protein. The table has over 1.5 million distinct CDR3 sequences, 49% seen once. Sequences were obtained from blood. The source is a woman aged 40 to 49 in good health.

This clonotype has a count of ten or more. Compared with germline, one end of the junction differs, possibly owing to a read error. The chain combines TRBV5-1 with TRBJ2-1, with D uncertain. The CDR3 consists of 15 residues. Germline V gene lookup returns CDR1 SGHRS and CDR2 YFSETQ. The CDR3 coding sequence is TGTGCCAGCAGCCCACGGACCGGCTCCTACAATGAGCAGTTCTTC. This translates into CASSPRTGSYNEQFF.

The V and J genes are TRBV11-1 and TRBJ2-3; the D is unclear. The V and J ends lost 5 bases and 2 bases respectively, with 17 bases between them. The CDR3 spans 16 residues. The germline CDR1 and CDR2 sequences are SGHAT and FQDESV (reference sequence). CDR3 sequence reads: CASSPPTILSTDTQYF. The CDR3 region has the DNA TGTGCCAGCAGCCCACCAACGATCCTTTCCACAGATACGCAGTATTTT.

The chain links TRBV6-5 to TRBJ2-1, with D hard to call. Trimming shortened V by 0 bases and J by 9 bases, and 9 bases separated the two germline ends. The CDR3 has 13 residues. The germline V gene has CDR1 MNHEY and CDR2 SVGAGI. The CDR3 region is CASSYSNIAEQFF. Written as DNA, the CDR3 is TGTGCCAGCAGTTACTCGAATATAGCTGAGCAGTTCTTC.

This clonotype was recorded a few times. The V gene is TRBV3-1, the J gene TRBJ2-1; 8 nucleotides line up with TRBD2. The CDR3 is 14 residues long. After removal of 4 bases from V and 10 bases from J, the junction contained 9 bases not matched to a gene. Germline assignment: CDR1 LGHDT and CDR2 YNNKEL (reference sequence). CDR3 DNA: TGTGCCAGCAGCCCAAGGGGACTAGTGCACGAGCAGTTCTTC. Amino acids: CASSPRGLVHEQFF.